This entry lists 18 T cell receptor beta chains sequenced from one sample in a study of blood T cells in healthy people across ages. Using a J-beta primer mix together with a sample-barcoded 5' primer, a second PCR was run for roughly 6 to 11 cycles. TCRdb re-called the 5' RACE reads with MiXCR, one entry per CDR3 protein. The data show some 1,000,000 distinct CDR3 sequences, under 30% seen once. In addition, the sample was reused for a study of T cells of mothers and their children.

Sequenced material: blood. All receptors come from a girl aged 2 to 9 in good health.

The gene calls are TRBV5-6 and TRBJ2-7; the D call may be TRBD1 or TRBD2 (6 bases each). Trimming took off 4 bases at V and 3 bases at J, with 17 bases between the two ends. CDR1 and CDR2 from the germline V gene are SGHDT and YYEEEE. The CDR3 extends over 15 amino acids. The CDR3 DNA reads TGTGCCAGCAGCCGGGGGCCGCCCCCCCTCTACGAGCAGTACTTC. Translation gives CASSRGPPPLYEQYF. The complete variable domain, with remaining parts taken from reference TRBV5-6 and TRBJ2-7, reads DAGVTQSPTHLIKTRGQQVTLRCSPKSGHDTVSWYQQALGQGPQFIFQYYEEEERQRGNFPDRFSGHQFPNYSSELNVNALLLGDSALYLCASSRGPPPLYEQYFGPGTRLTVT.

The chain employs TRBV12-3 or TRBV12-4 and TRBJ1-2; no clear D gene. The CDR3 totals 11 residues. Trimming shortened V by 6 bases and J by 8 bases, and 10 bases separated the two germline ends. The CDR3 region has the DNA TGTGCCAGCAGCGCTTCAGAAGGCTACACCTTC. Its protein is CASSASEGYTF.

This clonotype was picked up one time. The chain employs TRBV6-1 and TRBJ2-5; 10 nucleotides align to TRBD1. CDR3 length equals 14 residues. The trim removed 6 bases at V and 4 bases at J, leaving 5 bases unmatched. The germline gives CDR1 MNHNS, CDR2 SASEGT. The DNA for the CDR3 is TGTGCCAGCAGCGTAAGGACAGGGGGAGAGACCCAGTACTTC. It codes for CASSVRTGGETQYF.

This chain connects TRBV20-1 to TRBJ2-5; the D is unclear. The length of the CDR3 is 11 residues. Germline CDR1 DFQATT, CDR2 SNEGSKA (reference sequence). V was trimmed by 4 bases and J by 5 bases, leaving 8 bases between them. CDR3 coding DNA: TGCAGTGCTAACATAGGGGAGACCCAGTACTTC. Protein: CSANIGETQYF.

A word on this clonotype: At one end, the junction sequence differs from germline, possibly due to a read error. The chain uses TRBV11-3 and TRBJ2-5; D gene ambiguous. Near its end, the DNA agrees better with TRBJ2-1, so the J call may be wrong. CDR1 is SGHNT and CDR2 is YENEEA in the germline V gene. The CDR3 is 12 residues long. The CDR3 coding sequence is TGTGCCAGCAGCTTCCGTAACAATGGGCAGTTCTTC. Protein sequence: CASSFRNNGQFF.

This clonotype was counted a few times. The CDR3 DNA sequence: TGCGCCAGCAGCCAAGATCTAACAGGCTCAGAGACCCAGTACTTC. Protein: CASSQDLTGSETQYF. This sequence joins TRBV4-3 and TRBJ2-5; TRBD1 is a possible D gene (5 bases). The V gene's germline CDR1 is LGHNA and CDR2 YSLEER. This CDR3 spans 15 amino acids. Between the trimmed V and J ends, which lost 0 bases and 4 bases, there was a span of 12 bases.

This clonotype has only a few counts. CDR3 sequence reads: CSGIPTSSGYNEQFF. The CDR3 region has the DNA TGCAGCGGGATCCCCACTTCCTCGGGCTACAATGAGCAGTTCTTC. This sequence joins TRBV29-1 and TRBJ2-1; no clear D. Germline CDR1 is SQVTM and CDR2 is ANQGSEA. V gave up 7 bases and J gave up 3 bases, with 19 bases separating them. The CDR3 is 15 amino acids.

The chain links TRBV9 to TRBJ2-3, with 8 bases lining up with TRBD2. J was trimmed by 3 bases and V by 2 bases; bases with no gene match: 8. This CDR3 has 16 amino acids. Germline V gene data show CDR1 as SGDLS and CDR2 as YYNGEE. In nucleotides, the CDR3 is TGTGCCAGCAGCGTCCTAACTAGCGGTAGTACAGATACGCAGTATTTT. Translating gives CASSVLTSGSTDTQYF.

The chain employs TRBV12-3 or TRBV12-4 and TRBJ1-6, with D perhaps TRBD1 (6 bases). Trimming cost V 5 bases and J 10 bases, with 15 bases left between them. The CDR3 is 14 amino acids. The CDR3 coding sequence is TGTGCCAGCAGTCGCGATACAGGGCTCTCACCCCTCCACTTT. It specifies CASSRDTGLSPLHF.

Turning to this clonotype: Possible read error: a much larger clone is one base away. V is TRBV29-1 and J is TRBJ2-7; TRBD1 is a possible D gene (6 bases). The CDR3 is 13 residues long. Germline V gives CDR1 SQVTM, CDR2 ANQGSEA. The CDR3 coding sequence is TGCAGCGTTACCGCCGGGACAAGCTACGAGCGGTACTTC. Translating gives CSVTAGTSYERYF.

The chain combines TRBV7-9 with TRBJ2-5, with unresolved D. The CDR3 runs 14 residues. Germline V gene data show CDR1 as SEHNR and CDR2 as FQNEAQ (reference sequence). The ends were cut back, 4 bases at V and 5 bases at J, with 14 bases in the middle. DNA of the CDR3: TGTGCCAGCAGCTCGCTCCGGGTTGCGGAGACCCAGTACTTC. Translation: CASSSLRVAETQYF.

A few counts support this clonotype. The chain carries TRBV4-1 and TRBJ2-5; 7 bases fit TRBD1. The CDR3 has 18 residues. CDR1 is MGHRA and CDR2 is YSYEKL in the germline V gene. With 3 bases clipped from V and 1 base from J, the junction kept 14 bases outside the gene matches. CDR3 protein: CASSHHGFGGQSQETQYF. CDR3 DNA sequence: TGCGCCAGCAGCCACCATGGCTTTGGGGGACAGTCCCAAGAGACCCAGTACTTC.

This clonotype was seen ten or more times. Compared with germline, one end of the junction differs, possibly owing to a read error. The chain carries TRBV5-1 and TRBJ2-1; no clear D. CDR3 size: 13 residues. Germline CDR1 is SGHRS and CDR2 is YFSETQ. CDR3 sequence (DNA): TGTGCCAGCAGTCTAGGCTCCTACAATGAGCAGTTCTTC. Translated: CASSLGSYNEQFF. The complete variable domain, with remaining parts taken from reference TRBV5-1 and TRBJ2-1, reads KAGVTQTPRYLIKTRGQQVTLSCSPISGHRSVSWYQQTPGQGLQFLFEYFSETQRNKGNFPGRFSGRQFSNSRSEMNVSTLELGDSALYLCASSLGSYNEQFFGPGTRLTVL.

This clonotype was detected only a few times. The gene calls are TRBV18 and TRBJ2-7; D is unresolved. V was pared by 2 bases and J by 2 bases, with 16 bases between. From germline, CDR1 is KGHSH and CDR2 LQKENI. This CDR3 has 16 residues. The CDR3 sequence is CASSPKEGRNPYEQYF. The CDR3, as DNA: TGTGCCAGCTCACCAAAAGAAGGCAGAAACCCCTACGAGCAGTACTTC.

The CDR3 loop is CSVEGPSNEQFF. The CDR3 bases are TGCAGCGTTGAGGGCCCATCCAATGAGCAGTTCTTC. The chain recombines TRBV29-1 with TRBJ2-1; D call uncertain. The V end was cut by 3 bases, the J end by 6 bases, with 9 bases between. Germline V gene lookup returns CDR1 SQVTM and CDR2 ANQGSEA. This CDR3 has 12 amino acids.

V is TRBV7-3 and J is TRBJ2-5, with 10 nucleotides matching TRBD2. The DNA end favors TRBJ2-1, so the J call may be wrong. The CDR3 is made up of 14 amino acids. Germline V gene sequence: CDR1 SGHTA, CDR2 FQGTGA. CDR3 residues: CASSPGASGSQQFF. The DNA of the CDR3 is TGTGCCAGCAGCCCGGGTGCTAGCGGGAGCCAGCAGTTCTTC.

With regard to this clonotype: A read error may produce the germline difference seen at one junction end. The gene calls are TRBV12-3 or TRBV12-4 and TRBJ1-2; D is undetermined. CDR3 size: 12 residues. The CDR3 region has the DNA TGTGCCAGCAGTATGGGGAAGTATGGCTGCACCTTC. Translating gives CASSMGKYGCTF.

V is TRBV15 and J is TRBJ2-7; D unclear. Germline V gene lookup returns CDR1 LNHNV and CDR2 YYDKDF (reference sequence). The CDR3 sequence is 15 residues long. V lost 2 bases to trimming and J lost 2 bases, with 13 bases between them. In DNA, the CDR3 is TGTGCCACCAGCAGATCCTTAGGCAGTCCCTACGAGCAGTACTTC. It translates to CATSRSLGSPYEQYF.